This passage covers 9 T cell receptor beta chains from one sample sequenced in a study of breast tumors, draining lymph nodes, adjacent tissues (TCRdb year 2016). The library relied on multiplex PCR. The listed sequencing device is Illumina HiSeq 2000. The raw public data were reprocessed by TCRdb itself: fastp quality trimming at Q25, MiXCR clonotype calling, in-frame beta chains only. Entries that share a CDR3 protein sequence are merged under the most common genes and DNA. The sample table holds 150,000 to 250,000 distinct CDR3 sequences, of which approximately 33% were seen once. The ten largest clonotypes hold roughly 4.3% of the sample. Lymph node samples were obtained from the axillary draining lymph nodes of breast cancer patients. Material: axillary lymph node tissue. The receptors originated from a female donor with breast cancer. Some clones in this sample may be carry-over from other donors' samples.

About this clonotype itself: Its ends do not fully match the called genes, so a read error is possible. The V call is TRBV7-2, the J call TRBJ2-5; 8 nucleotides line up with TRBD2. The CDR3 covers 14 residues. Germline assignment: CDR1 SGHTA and CDR2 FQGNSA. The CDR3 loop is CASSLNRGGETQYF. CDR3 nucleotide sequence: TGTGCCAGCAGCTTAAACCGGGGGGGCGAGACTCAGTACTTC.

This clonotype was counted between two and nine times. The V and J genes are TRBV5-1 and TRBJ1-1; D remains ambiguous. CDR1 is SGHRS, CDR2 YFSETQ, per germline. The CDR3 runs to 14 residues. Trimming removed 5 bases at V and 5 bases at J, with 16 bases between. The CDR3 DNA is TGCGCCAGCAGGCCGACGGGTGGAGGTACTGAAGCTTTCTTT. Residues: CASRPTGGGTEAFF.

This clonotype was seen ten or more times. V and J are TRBV7-9 and TRBJ2-5; 9 positions match TRBD2. Trimming took 3 bases from V and 4 from J; bases not matched to a gene: 6. CDR1 SEHNR and CDR2 FQNEAQ come from the germline V gene (reference sequence). This CDR3 has 15 residues. The CDR3, as DNA: TGTGCCAGCAGCTTCATAGCGGGAGCCGGAGAGACCCAGTACTTC. Its translation: CASSFIAGAGETQYF. Drawing the rest from reference TRBV7-9 and TRBJ2-5, the complete variable domain is DTGVSQNPRHKITKRGQNVTFRCDPISEHNRLYWYRQTLGQGPEFLTYFQNEAQLEKSRLLSDRFSAERPKGSFSTLEIQRTEQGDSAMYLCASSFIAGAGETQYFGPGTRLLVL.

The table lists this clonotype with many counts. This chain uses TRBV12-3 or TRBV12-4 with TRBJ1-3, with no clear D. This CDR3 has 12 amino acids. V lost 5 bases, J lost 4 bases, and 6 bases lay in between. This CDR3 is CASSVVGNTIYF. The CDR3 DNA reads as TGTGCCAGCAGTGTAGTCGGAAACACCATATATTTT.

This clonotype was picked up many times. The chain uses TRBV20-1 and TRBJ2-3; D may be TRBD1 or TRBD2 (5 bases each). The CDR3 has 13 amino acids. Germline CDR1 DFQATT, CDR2 SNEGSKA (reference sequence). V was pared by 5 bases and J by 2 bases, with 11 bases between. The CDR3 spells CSALRGTTDTQYF. CDR3 coding DNA: TGCAGTGCTCTCCGGGGCACCACAGATACGCAGTATTTT.

This clonotype has more than one count but fewer than ten. One junction end does not reproduce the germline sequence, and a read error may be involved. The rearrangement uses TRBV7-9 and TRBJ2-7, with TRBD2 as a possible D gene (7 bases). This CDR3 is 15 amino acids long. Germline lookup yields CDR1 SEHNR and CDR2 FQNEAQ (reference sequence). The CDR3 DNA reads as TGTGCCAGCAGCGCGTTGTCCGGGGGGCCCTACGAGCAGCACTTC. Its protein product is CASSALSGGPYEQHF.

This clonotype occurred many times. The V and J genes are TRBV20-1 and TRBJ2-3, with 9 bases matching TRBD1. V lost 5 bases and J lost 6; bases outside the gene matches: 9. The germline V gene has CDR1 DFQATT and CDR2 SNEGSKA (reference sequence). This CDR3 spans 14 amino acids. For the CDR3, the DNA is TGCAGTGCTGACCAGGGACAGGGCGGCGATACGCAGTATTTT. It encodes CSADQGQGGDTQYF.

This clonotype was recorded many times. This chain connects TRBV7-9 to TRBJ1-2; possible D gene TRBD1, 5 bases. CDR1 is SEHNR and CDR2 is FQNEAQ in the germline V gene (reference sequence). V was cut by 5 bases and J by 3 bases, with 13 bases left in between. The CDR3 spans 14 residues. The CDR3 nucleotides read TGTGCCAGCAGCGGAGGACAAGACTACTATGGCTACACCTTC. Translating it yields CASSGGQDYYGYTF. The whole variable domain, remainder taken from reference TRBV7-9 and TRBJ1-2, is DTGVSQNPRHKITKRGQNVTFRCDPISEHNRLYWYRQTLGQGPEFLTYFQNEAQLEKSRLLSDRFSAERPKGSFSTLEIQRTEQGDSAMYLCASSGGQDYYGYTFGSGTRLTVV.

The chain combines TRBV5-8 with TRBJ2-5; D is unclear. The CDR3 extends over 15 amino acids. Trimming pared 4 bases from V and 2 bases from J, leaving 15 bases between. CDR1 and CDR2 from the germline V gene are SGHTS and YDEGEE. The CDR3: CASSRLAAAQETQYF. In nucleotides, the CDR3 is TGTGCCAGCAGCCGGCTCGCGGCGGCTCAAGAGACCCAGTACTTC.